This T cell receptor (beta chain) derives from a study of blood T cells in healthy people across ages. This clonotype occurred many times. What it recognizes is unknown. General study findings and limits: In the absence of known donor CMV status, changes in expanded clonotypes were possibly confounded. Significant beta diversity loss was already apparent by age roughly 40, declining roughly linearly.

Together with a sample-barcoded 5' primer, a J-beta primer mix was included in a second PCR lasting about 7 to 11 cycles. TCRdb processed the 5' RACE reads anew with MiXCR; each CDR3 protein has one entry. The repertoire holds hundreds of thousands of distinct CDR3 sequences, roughly 30% seen once, with approximately 14% in the top ten. V lost 6 bases and J lost 3, with 21 bases in between. CDR3 length: 17 amino acids. In germline, CDR1 is SEHNR, CDR2 FQNEAQ (reference sequence). The clonotype originates from a woman older than 75 in good health. The rearrangement joins TRBV7-9 to TRBJ2-1; a weak D match, TRBD2 (5 bases). The material sequenced was blood. CDR3 sequence reads: CASSFTTRENSYNEQFF. The CDR3 coding sequence is TGTGCCAGCAGTTTCACAACTAGGGAGAACAGCTACAATGAGCAGTTCTTC.